This T cell receptor beta chain came from a study of siplizumab effects on memory and regulatory T cells. Study conclusions and caveats: Alloreactive sequences traceable to unstimulated CD4+ memory cells declined significantly under siplizumab. Both greater diversity than memory cells and a major contribution to the alloresponse seemed to characterize naive T cells.

The CDR3 consists of 14 residues. Germline CDR1 is SGDLS and CDR2 is YYNGEE. J lost 1 base, V lost 4 bases, and 5 bases had no gene match. With respect to this clone: Its antigen is still unknown.

Assay used: immunoSEQ multiplex PCR; TCRdb lists only in-frame clones, some missing. The sample comprises tens of thousands of clones, around 97% of which are singletons, and 0.031% rests with the top ten. The clonotype originates from a human donor in good health. What was sequenced was naive CD4+ T cells sorted from blood. V gene TRBV9 combines with J gene TRBJ2-7, with TRBD1 matching over 7 bases. The CDR3 reads CASSSGQPSYEQYF. The CDR3 DNA is TGTGCCAGCAGCTCGGGACAGCCTTCCTACGAGCAGTACTTC.